This passage covers 20 T cell receptor beta chains from one sample sequenced in a study of T cells after yellow fever vaccination. MiXCR, applied by TCRdb to the 5' RACE reads, yields one record per CDR3 protein. This sample carries about 230,000 distinct CDR3 sequences, around 6.7% of them seen once, and the ten largest clones take around 1%. This specimen consisted of CD4+ T cells sorted from PBMCs, obtained on the day of the yellow fever booster vaccination. Receptors originate from a man aged 30 to 45 who received the YFV17D yellow fever vaccine.

This clonotype was detected ten times or more. The rearrangement links TRBV20-1 to TRBJ2-2; D possibly corresponds to TRBD2 (5 bases). V lost 0 bases, J lost 1 base, and 9 bases lay in between. Looked up from germline, CDR1 is DFQATT and CDR2 is SNEGSKA (reference sequence). The CDR3 totals 15 residues. Here the CDR3 reads CSARDGSVNTGELFF. The CDR3 DNA reads TGCAGTGCTAGAGATGGTAGCGTGAACACCGGGGAGCTGTTTTTT.

This clonotype was recorded a few times. The rearrangement links TRBV16 to TRBJ1-6; TRBD1 aligns across 8 bases. The V gene end was trimmed by 2 bases and the J gene end by 7 bases; junction bases not matched to a gene: 10. CDR3 length: 17 amino acids. The V gene's germline CDR1 is KGHSY and CDR2 FQNENV. CDR3 loop: CASSQTDRETRNSPLHF. The CDR3 nucleotides are TGTGCCAGCAGCCAAACGGACAGGGAGACGAGGAATTCACCCCTCCACTTT.

This clonotype came up a few times. The chain carries TRBV7-3 and TRBJ2-3; a weak D match, TRBD2 (6 bases). This CDR3 comprises 13 residues. Between the trimmed V and J ends, which lost 5 bases and 6 bases, there was a span of 12 bases. Germline V gene data show CDR1 as SGHTA and CDR2 as FQGTGA. CDR3 sequence (DNA): TGTGCCAGCAGCCGAACTAGCTTGGATACGCAGTATTTT. Translation: CASSRTSLDTQYF.

This clonotype was counted many times. The chain combines TRBV24-1 with TRBJ2-1; 8 bases fit TRBD2. V shed 6 bases, J shed 9 bases, and the junction held 12 bases outside the gene matches. CDR1 KGHDR and CDR2 SFDVKD come from the germline V gene. The CDR3 runs 15 residues. The CDR3 region has the DNA TGTGCCACCAGTCCCGGGAGGGCCGGGGTTGGTGAGCAGTTCTTC. Translated: CATSPGRAGVGEQFF.

This clonotype appeared many times. V and J are TRBV29-1 and TRBJ2-2; D is undetermined. The CDR3 consists of 13 residues. V was pared by 6 bases and J by 4 bases, with 12 bases between. Per germline, CDR1 SQVTM and CDR2 ANQGSEA. The CDR3 coding sequence is TGCAGCGTCCTACGGAGCTCCACCGGGGAGCTGTTTTTT. Translation: CSVLRSSTGELFF.

This clonotype was detected a few times. The chain links TRBV28 to TRBJ2-1, with a weak D call TRBD2 (6 bases). Trimming took 2 bases from V and 7 from J, leaving 9 bases between them. Looked up from germline, CDR1 is MDHEN and CDR2 is SYDVKM. This CDR3 contains 13 residues. This chain's CDR3 is CASSLRDWNEQFF. CDR3 in DNA: TGTGCCAGCAGTTTAAGGGACTGGAATGAGCAGTTCTTC.

This clonotype was recorded a few times. The chain has TRBV11-3 and TRBJ1-1, with 8 bases aligning to TRBD1. The CDR3 extends over 14 amino acids. Germline CDR1 and CDR2: SGHNT and YENEEA. The trim removed 4 bases at V and 0 bases at J, leaving 1 base unmatched. As DNA, the CDR3 is TGTGCCAGCAGCTGGGACAGGCTGAACACTGAAGCTTTCTTT. This sequence encodes CASSWDRLNTEAFF.

This clonotype occurred a few times. The CDR3 sequence is CASRAIVFTGLGEQYF. The CDR3 DNA is TGCGCCAGCAGAGCAATAGTTTTTACAGGTCTGGGGGAGCAGTACTTC. The J gene is TRBJ2-7, the V gene TRBV10-2; weak D call: TRBD1 (5 bases). V gave up 6 bases and J gave up 7 bases, with 25 bases separating them. This CDR3 contains 16 residues. Looked up from germline, CDR1 is WSHSY and CDR2 is SAAADI.

This clonotype was detected a few times. This rearrangement joins TRBV6-2 or TRBV6-3 to TRBJ2-7; TRBD2 is a possible D gene (6 bases). The CDR3 sequence is 14 residues long. Per the germline V gene, CDR1 is MNHEY and CDR2 is SVGEGT. The V end lost 8 bases, the J end lost 2 bases, and 16 bases lay between the germline ends. The CDR3 loop is CASLPAGRTYEQYF. CDR3 DNA sequence: TGTGCCAGCCTGCCCGCGGGACGAACCTACGAGCAGTACTTC.

This clonotype was detected ten times or more. The chain uses TRBV5-1 and TRBJ2-5, with TRBD2 identical over 7 bases. CDR3 length: 18 residues. CDR1 and CDR2 from the germline V gene are SGHRS and YFSETQ. V lost 2 bases and J lost 4; bases outside the gene matches: 17. CDR3 sequence reads: CASSLQLFVSGKGETQYF. CDR3 bases: TGCGCCAGCAGCTTACAACTTTTCGTGAGCGGGAAGGGAGAGACCCAGTACTTC. The full variable domain, in which reference TRBV5-1 and TRBJ2-5 provide the parts outside the CDR3, is KAGVTQTPRYLIKTRGQQVTLSCSPISGHRSVSWYQQTPGQGLQFLFEYFSETQRNKGNFPGRFSGRQFSNSRSEMNVSTLELGDSALYLCASSLQLFVSGKGETQYFGPGTRLLVL.

V gene TRBV7-2 combines with J gene TRBJ2-3; 15 bases fit TRBD2. There are 16 residues in the CDR3. Germline trimming cut 4 bases from V and 6 bases from J; bases unmatched to any gene: 5. In germline, CDR1 is SGHTA, CDR2 FQGNSA. For the CDR3, the DNA is TGTGCCAGCAGCTGGGGACTAGCGGGAGGTGGCGATACGCAGTATTTT. It yields the protein CASSWGLAGGGDTQYF.

The table lists this clonotype with many counts. CDR3: CASSFGGGRTEAFF. The CDR3 nucleotides read TGCGCCAGCAGCTTCGGCGGAGGAAGGACTGAAGCTTTCTTT. This chain joins TRBV5-1 and TRBJ1-1; no clear D. The CDR3 contains 14 residues. Germline V gene data show CDR1 as SGHRS and CDR2 as YFSETQ. Trimming took 2 bases from V and 5 from J, leaving 13 bases between them.

V and J are TRBV6-1 and TRBJ2-1; D is unclear. The CDR3 length is 13 residues. Between the trimmed V and J ends, which lost 6 bases and 3 bases, there was a span of 9 bases. Per the germline V gene, CDR1 is MNHNS and CDR2 is SASEGT. CDR3 DNA sequence: TGTGCCAGCAGACCGGGTCTCTACAATGAGCAGTTCTTC. Translating gives CASRPGLYNEQFF.

This clonotype showed up many times. The chain joins TRBV28 to TRBJ2-3; 7 bases agree with TRBD1. Germline V gene sequence: CDR1 MDHEN, CDR2 SYDVKM. V shed 1 base, J shed 0 bases, and the junction held 10 bases outside the gene matches. The CDR3 length is 18 residues. The CDR3 sequence is CASSLSGRGQKSTDTQYF. CDR3 nucleotides: TGTGCCAGCAGTTTATCTGGTAGGGGGCAGAAGAGCACAGATACGCAGTATTTT.

This clonotype was picked up a small number of times. The genes are TRBV6-5 and TRBJ1-2; D gene unclear. The CDR3 sequence is 14 residues long. The germline V gene encodes CDR1 MNHEY and CDR2 SVGAGI. Trimming left V 2 bases short and J 0 bases short, with 7 bases between. The CDR3 spells CASSYVGTNYGYTF. As DNA, the CDR3 is TGTGCCAGCAGTTACGTTGGGACTAACTATGGCTACACCTTC.

The chain joins TRBV4-1 to TRBJ2-5; 13 nucleotides match TRBD2. CDR3 length equals 17 residues. V trimming: 4 bases; J trimming: 3 bases; junction bases outside the gene matches: 8. CDR1 and CDR2 (germline): MGHRA, YSYEKL. CDR3: CASSRTRTSGSKETQYF. For the CDR3, the DNA is TGCGCCAGCAGCCGAACCAGGACTAGCGGGAGTAAAGAGACCCAGTACTTC.

In this sample, this clonotype turned up many times. This chain links TRBV24-1 with TRBJ2-1; 16 bases map to TRBD2. Germline loops: CDR1 KGHDR, CDR2 SFDVKD. V dropped 4 bases and J dropped 9; count of bases not matched to a gene: 5. This CDR3 is built from 16 residues. The CDR3 DNA is TGTGCCACCAGTGACCCGGGACTAGCGGGAGGGTTTGAGCAGTTCTTC. This encodes CATSDPGLAGGFEQFF.

The rearrangement joins TRBV10-2 to TRBJ2-7; weak D call: TRBD1 (5 bases). The germline V gene has CDR1 WSHSY and CDR2 SAAADI. CDR3 length: 13 amino acids. Trimming took off 8 bases at V and 2 bases at J, with 13 bases between the two ends. The CDR3 is CASSGHPTYEQYF. CDR3 bases: TGCGCCAGCTCAGGACACCCAACCTACGAGCAGTACTTC.

At least ten counts were recorded for this clonotype. The rearrangement joins TRBV9 to TRBJ2-3; 9 bases agree with TRBD2. Germline loops: CDR1 SGDLS, CDR2 YYNGEE. The CDR3 has 16 residues. V lost 4 bases and J lost 6; bases outside the gene matches: 12. The CDR3 region has the DNA TGTGCCAGCAGCCCCAGGGGCCTAGCGGGGCGGGATACGCAGTATTTT. Its translation: CASSPRGLAGRDTQYF. The full variable domain, its missing parts supplied by reference TRBV9 and TRBJ2-3, is DSGVTQTPKHLITATGQRVTLRCSPRSGDLSVYWYQQSLDQGLQFLIQYYNGEERAKGNILERFSAQQFPDLHSELNLSSLELGDSALYFCASSPRGLAGRDTQYFGPGTRLTVL.

This clonotype was seen repeatedly, ten times or more. The CDR3 region has the DNA TGTGCCATCAGTGAGTCTACACAGGGTACGGGTTTCTTT. This codes for CAISESTQGTGFF. V and J are TRBV10-3 and TRBJ1-1; maybe TRBD1 (6 bases). Germline-derived CDR1 and CDR2 are ENHRY and SYGVKD. This CDR3 is 13 amino acids long. Trimming removed 0 bases at V and 13 bases at J, with 15 bases between.